The text below deals with one TCR beta chain. Its antigen is unidentified. This sample stems from a study of cytomegalovirus exposure and HLA in healthy donors. Germline V gene data show CDR1 as MNHNY and CDR2 as SVGAGI (reference sequence). The V gene end was trimmed by 6 bases and the J gene end by 7 bases; junction bases not matched to a gene: 5. This CDR3 is built from 12 residues. PCR was performed using 60 Vbeta and 13 Jbeta primers. Sequencing was performed with immunoSEQ multiplex PCR; in TCRdb, only in-frame clones are kept and a portion is missing. The table has fewer than 200,000 clones, approximately 78% seen once. Findings of the study overall: Whilst most TCR sequences proved rare, a subset of public TCRs occurred across many donors.

This rearrangement joins TRBV6-6 to TRBJ1-2; 7 nucleotides match TRBD1. The sequencing input was PBMCs. The clonotype originates from a woman younger than 35 in good health and CMV-seronegative. CDR3 sequence reads: CASSDRDIGYTF. The CDR3 bases are TGTGCCAGCAGCGACAGGGATATTGGCTACACCTTC.